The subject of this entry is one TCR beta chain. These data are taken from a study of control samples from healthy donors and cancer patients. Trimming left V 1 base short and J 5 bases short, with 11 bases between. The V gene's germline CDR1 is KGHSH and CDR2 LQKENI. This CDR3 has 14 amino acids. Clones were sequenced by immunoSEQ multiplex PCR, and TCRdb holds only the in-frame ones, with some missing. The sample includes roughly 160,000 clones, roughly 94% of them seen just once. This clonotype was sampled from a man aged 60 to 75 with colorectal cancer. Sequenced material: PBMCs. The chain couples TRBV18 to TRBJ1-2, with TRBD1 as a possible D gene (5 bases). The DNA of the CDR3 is TGTGCCAGCTCACCACAACCGGACAATTATGGCTACACCTTC. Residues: CASSPQPDNYGYTF.